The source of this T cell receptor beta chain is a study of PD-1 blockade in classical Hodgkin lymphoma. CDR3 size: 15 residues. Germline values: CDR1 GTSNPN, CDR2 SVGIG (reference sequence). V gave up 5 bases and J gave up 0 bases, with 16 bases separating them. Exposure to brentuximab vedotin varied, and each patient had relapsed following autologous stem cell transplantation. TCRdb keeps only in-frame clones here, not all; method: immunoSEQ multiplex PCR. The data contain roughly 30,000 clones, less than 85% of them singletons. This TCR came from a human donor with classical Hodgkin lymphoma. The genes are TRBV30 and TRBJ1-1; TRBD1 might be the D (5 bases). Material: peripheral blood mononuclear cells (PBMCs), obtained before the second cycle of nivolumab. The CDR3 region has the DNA TGTGCCTGGGCAATCCGCAGGGCAATGAACACTGAAGCTTTCTTT. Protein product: CAWAIRRAMNTEAFF.